Shown below are 24 T cell receptor beta chains from a single sample sequenced in a study of cytomegalovirus exposure and HLA in healthy donors. The PCR made use of 60 Vbeta and 13 Jbeta primers. Generated by immunoSEQ multiplex PCR, the TCRdb table keeps only in-frame clones and is missing some. The data hold under 200,000 clones, with 80% to 90% observed a single time. Material: PBMCs. These receptors were obtained from a man aged 35 to 55 in good health and CMV-seropositive.

V is TRBV5-1 and J is TRBJ2-3, with D maybe TRBD2 (5 bases). The germline V gene has CDR1 SGHRS and CDR2 YFSETQ. This CDR3 region has 15 residues. V gave up 3 bases and J gave up 1 base, with 12 bases separating them. The CDR3 spells CASSSQVGGTDTQYF. CDR3 coding DNA: TGCGCCAGCAGCTCCCAGGTGGGAGGCACAGATACGCAGTATTTT.

The genes are TRBV5-1 and TRBJ1-2; D is unresolved. The length of the CDR3 is 15 residues. Per germline, CDR1 SGHRS and CDR2 YFSETQ. Deletions cut 1 base from V and 3 bases from J, with 13 bases between. CDR3 amino acids: CASSLSGNTDYGYTF. The CDR3 bases are TGCGCCAGCAGCTTGTCCGGAAATACAGACTATGGCTACACCTTC. Combining the CDR3 with reference TRBV5-1 and TRBJ1-2 gives the whole variable domain KAGVTQTPRYLIKTRGQQVTLSCSPISGHRSVSWYQQTPGQGLQFLFEYFSETQRNKGNFPGRFSGRQFSNSRSEMNVSTLELGDSALYLCASSLSGNTDYGYTFGSGTRLTVV.

Remarks on this clone: The junction departs from germline at one end; a sequencing error may be responsible. The chain uses TRBV19 and TRBJ2-6; D might be TRBD1 (5 bases). There are 14 residues in the CDR3. Germline-derived CDR1 and CDR2 are LNHDA and SQIVND (reference sequence). CDR3 in DNA: TGTGCCAGTAGTAGGGTCTCTGGGGCCAACGCCCTGACTTTC. Residues: CASSRVSGANALTF.

The genes are TRBV6-1 and TRBJ2-7, with no clear D. Trimming removed 0 bases from V and 3 bases from J, with 6 bases in between. The CDR3 is 13 amino acids. The germline V gene encodes CDR1 MNHNS and CDR2 SASEGT. The CDR3 reads CASSEANYYEQYF. The CDR3 nucleotides are TGTGCCAGCAGTGAAGCTAACTACTACGAGCAGTACTTC.

The CDR3: CASSLDPGRQLTDTQYF. Here the CDR3 DNA reads TGTGCCAGCAGCTTAGACCCCGGGAGGCAGCTCACAGATACGCAGTATTTT. V gene TRBV7-3 combines with J gene TRBJ2-3; 7 positions agree with TRBD2. Germline values: CDR1 SGHTA, CDR2 FQGTGA. CDR3 length: 17 amino acids. J gave up 2 bases and V 2 bases, and 10 bases lay outside the gene matches. Full variable domain (missing parts from reference TRBV7-3 and TRBJ2-3): GAGVSQTPSNKVTEKGKYVELRCDPISGHTALYWYRQSLGQGPEFLIYFQGTGAADDSGLPNDRFFAVRPEGSVSTLKIQRTERGDSAVYLCASSLDPGRQLTDTQYFGPGTRLTVL.

The count of this clone is one. V is TRBV2 and J is TRBJ2-7; D is uncertain. Germline loops: CDR1 SNHLY, CDR2 FYNNEI. Deletions cut 2 bases from V and 4 bases from J, with 9 bases between. The CDR3 length is 13 residues. CDR3 loop: CASSETRVYEQYF. The CDR3 nucleotides are TGTGCCAGCAGTGAAACGCGTGTATACGAGCAGTACTTC.

This clone was recorded only once. The chain has TRBV7-2 and TRBJ2-7; 10 bases line up with TRBD2. This CDR3 has 14 amino acids. The ends lost 2 bases at V and 11 bases at J; junction bases unmatched: 9. Germline V gives CDR1 SGHTA, CDR2 FQGNSA. CDR3 sequence (DNA): TGTGCCAGCAGCTTACGAGCGGGAGGGCCGAATGAGTACTTC. Encoded protein: CASSLRAGGPNEYF.

The rearrangement links TRBV7-9 to TRBJ2-7; the match to TRBD2 covers 8 bases. The last part of the DNA fits TRBJ2-1 better; the J call may be wrong. The CDR3 sequence is 15 residues long. The germline CDR1 and CDR2 sequences are SEHNR and FQNEAQ (reference sequence). This CDR3 reads CASSFPAGAYNEQFF. CDR3 in DNA: TGTGCCAGCAGCTTCCCAGCGGGAGCTTACAATGAGCAGTTCTTC.

The rearrangement uses TRBV7-8 and TRBJ2-5, with a weak D call TRBD2 (6 bases). The J call may not be correct, given that the DNA end is closer to TRBJ2-7. CDR1 is SGHVS and CDR2 is FQNEAQ in the germline V gene. The CDR3 is 15 residues long. The CDR3 nucleotides read TGTGCCAGCAGCCCGGGGGATGACCCCAGATACGAGCAGTACTTC. Its protein product is CASSPGDDPRYEQYF.

The chain combines TRBV27 with TRBJ2-7; D possibly corresponds to TRBD1 (5 bases). CDR1 and CDR2 (germline): MNHEY, SMNVEV (reference sequence). V was clipped by 6 bases and J by 5 bases, with 17 bases between them. The CDR3 is made up of 14 amino acids. The CDR3: CASSPLRGGNEQYF. The DNA for the CDR3 is TGTGCCAGCAGCCCTCTAAGGGGTGGGAACGAGCAGTACTTC.

The chain joins TRBV7-8 to TRBJ1-5; TRBD1 agrees at 9 bases. J lost 7 bases, V lost 0 bases, and 4 bases had no gene match. Germline loops: CDR1 SGHVS, CDR2 FQNEAQ. This CDR3 contains 15 residues. CDR3 coding DNA: TGTGCCAGCAGCTTAGCGGACAGGGGCCCCCAGCCCCAGCATTTT. Protein product: CASSLADRGPQPQHF.

The chain has TRBV6-6 and TRBJ1-5; no clear D gene. Germline V gene lookup returns CDR1 MNHNY and CDR2 SVGAGI (reference sequence). This CDR3 comprises 13 residues. The V end was cut by 6 bases, the J end by 2 bases, with 8 bases between. The CDR3 DNA reads as TGTGCCAGCAGAGCGTACCGCAATCAGCCCCAGCATTTT. Encoded protein: CASRAYRNQPQHF.

The genes are TRBV5-4 and TRBJ1-4, with D possibly TRBD1 on 6 matching bases. The CDR3 is made up of 15 amino acids. Per germline, CDR1 SGHNT and CDR2 YYREEE (reference sequence). V was pared by 4 bases and J by 0 bases, with 10 bases between. CDR3 amino acids: CASSPRDTTNEKLFF. CDR3 sequence (DNA): TGTGCCAGCAGCCCCCGGGACACAACTAATGAAAAACTGTTTTTT.

This sequence joins TRBV5-5 and TRBJ2-1; 7 bases match TRBD2. V was pared by 4 bases and J by 4 bases, with 8 bases of the junction left unmatched. The germline CDR1 and CDR2 sequences are SGHKS and YYEKEE (reference sequence). This CDR3 has 15 amino acids. The CDR3 sequence: CASSPGSGAYNEQFF. CDR3 DNA: TGTGCCAGCAGCCCAGGGAGCGGGGCTTACAATGAGCAGTTCTTC. The variable domain in full, with the rest retrieved from reference TRBV5-5 and TRBJ2-1, is DAGVTQSPTHLIKTRGQQVTLRCSPISGHKSVSWYQQVLGQGPQFIFQYYEKEERGRGNFPDRFSARQFPNYSSELNVNALLLGDSALYLCASSPGSGAYNEQFFGPGTRLTVL.

The V and J genes are TRBV5-1 and TRBJ2-1, with TRBD2 matching over 12 bases. The CDR3 loop spans 17 amino acids. Germline V lookup: CDR1 SGHRS, CDR2 YFSETQ. Trimming cost V 3 bases and J 9 bases; bases outside gene matches: 13. CDR3 protein: CASSSGLTSGRYSEQFF. Written as DNA, the CDR3 is TGCGCCAGCAGCTCTGGCCTTACTAGCGGGAGGTATAGTGAGCAGTTCTTC.

CDR3 residues: CASSPSGTGTDTQYF. The CDR3 DNA sequence: TGTGCCAGCAGTCCCTCGGGTACGGGCACAGATACGCAGTATTTT. The gene calls are TRBV6-4 and TRBJ2-3, with D uncertain. The CDR3 spans 15 residues. V lost 5 bases, J lost 1 base, and 13 bases lay in between. Germline assignment: CDR1 MRHNA and CDR2 SNTAGT.

Written as DNA, the CDR3 is TGTGCCAGCAGCTTAGGGCTAGCGGGGCCGAACACCGGGGAGCTGTTTTTT. Translating it yields CASSLGLAGPNTGELFF. This chain links TRBV7-3 with TRBJ2-2, with 9 nucleotides matching TRBD2. V was clipped by 2 bases and J by 0 bases; unmatched bases: 4. Germline CDR1 reads SGHTA; CDR2 reads FQGTGA. CDR3 size: 17 residues.

This rearrangement joins TRBV7-2 to TRBJ2-7, with D tentatively TRBD1 (6 bases). V was trimmed by 1 base and J by 2 bases, leaving 18 bases between them. Germline V gene sequence: CDR1 SGHTA, CDR2 FQGNSA. The length of the CDR3 is 17 residues. Written as DNA, the CDR3 is TGTGCCAGCAGCTTAGTGCACACCGGGACACTTACCTACGAGCAGTACTTC. The encoded protein is CASSLVHTGTLTYEQYF.

The chain carries TRBV7-2 and TRBJ2-7; 8 bases are a match to TRBD2. CDR1 is SGHTA, CDR2 FQGNSA, per germline. Losses at the gene ends were 1 base for V and 2 bases for J; bases not matched to a gene: 1. The CDR3 spans 14 residues. CDR3 DNA: TGTGCCAGCAGCTTAGGCGGGAGGACCTACGAGCAGTACTTC. Encoded protein: CASSLGGRTYEQYF.

The J gene is TRBJ1-1, the V gene TRBV19; D possibly corresponds to TRBD1 (6 bases). CDR3 length: 13 amino acids. CDR1 LNHDA and CDR2 SQIVND come from the germline V gene (reference sequence). V was clipped by 4 bases and J by 4 bases, with 10 bases between them. Here the CDR3 reads CASSTFRGTEAFF. The CDR3 DNA sequence: TGTGCCAGTAGTACATTCAGGGGCACTGAAGCTTTCTTT.

The V gene is TRBV18, the J gene TRBJ2-2; tentatively, D is TRBD1 (6 bases). The CDR3 is made up of 15 amino acids. The V gene lost 8 bases and the J gene lost 2 bases, with 15 bases spanning the gap. The germline CDR1 and CDR2 sequences are KGHSH and LQKENI. The CDR3 DNA follows: TGTGCCAGCCCAGGGGCCTCGAGAAACACCGGGGAGCTGTTTTTT. This sequence encodes CASPGASRNTGELFF.

About this clone: In the same sample, other DNA sequences code for this CDR3. This chain connects TRBV18 to TRBJ1-2; 7 bases match TRBD1. V lost 2 bases to trimming and J lost 7 bases; unmatched junction nucleotides: 4. CDR1 is KGHSH and CDR2 is LQKENI in the germline V gene. The CDR3 is 13 residues long. In DNA form, the CDR3 reads TGTGCCAGCTCACCAGACAGGGTACGTGGCTACACCTTC. Protein: CASSPDRVRGYTF.

This chain links TRBV29-1 with TRBJ1-1; the D is unclear. Trimming took 3 bases from V and 5 from J, leaving 13 bases between them. The CDR3 is made up of 13 amino acids. Germline CDR1 is SQVTM and CDR2 is ANQGSEA. The CDR3 DNA reads TGCAGCGTTGATGCCCGGGTGAGTACTGAAGCTTTCTTT. It encodes CSVDARVSTEAFF.

This chain links TRBV7-9 with TRBJ2-4, with D maybe TRBD2 (5 bases). The CDR3 runs 15 residues. Germline V gene lookup returns CDR1 SEHNR and CDR2 FQNEAQ (reference sequence). Trimming took 3 bases from V and 0 from J, leaving 9 bases between them. The CDR3 here is CASSFGELAKNIQYF. The CDR3 nucleotides read TGTGCCAGCAGCTTCGGGGAGCTAGCCAAAAACATTCAGTACTTC.